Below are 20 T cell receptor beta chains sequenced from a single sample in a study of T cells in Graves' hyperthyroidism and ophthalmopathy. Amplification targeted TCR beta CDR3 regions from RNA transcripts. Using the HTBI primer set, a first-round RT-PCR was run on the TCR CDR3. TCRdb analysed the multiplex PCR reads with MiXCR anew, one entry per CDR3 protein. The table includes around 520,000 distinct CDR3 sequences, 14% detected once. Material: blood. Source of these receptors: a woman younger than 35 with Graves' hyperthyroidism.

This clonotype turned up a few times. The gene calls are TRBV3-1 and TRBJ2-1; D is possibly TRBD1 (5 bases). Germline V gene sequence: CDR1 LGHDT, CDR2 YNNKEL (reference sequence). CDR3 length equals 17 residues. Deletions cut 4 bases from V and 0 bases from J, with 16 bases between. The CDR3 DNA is TGTGCCAGCAGCCGGGCGATTATGGGGCCCTCCTACAATGAGCAGTTCTTC. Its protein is CASSRAIMGPSYNEQFF.

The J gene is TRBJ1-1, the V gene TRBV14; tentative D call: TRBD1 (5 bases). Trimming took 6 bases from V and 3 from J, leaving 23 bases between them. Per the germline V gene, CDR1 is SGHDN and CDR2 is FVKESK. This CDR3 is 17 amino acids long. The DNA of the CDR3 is TGTGCCAGCAGTTGGGCGGGCAGGGAAAAGGTGGACACTGAAGCTTTCTTT. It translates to CASSWAGREKVDTEAFF.

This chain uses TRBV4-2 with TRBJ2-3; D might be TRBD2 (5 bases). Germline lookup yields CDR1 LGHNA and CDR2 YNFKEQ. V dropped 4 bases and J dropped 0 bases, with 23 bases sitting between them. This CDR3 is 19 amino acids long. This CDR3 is CASSLYSTLALTSTDTQYF. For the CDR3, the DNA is TGTGCCAGCAGCCTCTACTCCACGTTAGCGCTAACTAGCACAGATACGCAGTATTTT.

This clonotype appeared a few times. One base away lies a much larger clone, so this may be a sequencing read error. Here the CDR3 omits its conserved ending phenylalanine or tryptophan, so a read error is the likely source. The CDR3 sequence is CASSLAPASYNSPLHL. CDR3 bases: TGTGCCAGCAGCTTAGCGCCGGCCTCCTATAATTCACCCCTCCACCTT. This chain joins TRBV7-6 and TRBJ1-6; no clear D gene. The CDR3 loop spans 16 amino acids. Per the germline V gene, CDR1 is SGHVS and CDR2 is FNYEAQ. Trimming removed 0 bases at V and 0 bases at J, with 6 bases between.

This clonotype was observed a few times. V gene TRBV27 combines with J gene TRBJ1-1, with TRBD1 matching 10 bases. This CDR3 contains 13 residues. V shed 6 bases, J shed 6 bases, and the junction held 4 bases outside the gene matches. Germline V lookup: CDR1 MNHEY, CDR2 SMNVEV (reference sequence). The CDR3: CASRTGGFAEAFF. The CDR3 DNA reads TGTGCCAGCAGGACAGGGGGCTTCGCTGAAGCTTTCTTT.

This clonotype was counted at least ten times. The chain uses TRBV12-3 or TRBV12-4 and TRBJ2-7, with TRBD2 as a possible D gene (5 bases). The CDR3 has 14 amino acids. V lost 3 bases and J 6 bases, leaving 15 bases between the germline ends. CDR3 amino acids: CASSFGSPGGEQYV. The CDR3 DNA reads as TGTGCCAGCAGTTTTGGGTCACCTGGAGGCGAGCAGTACGTC.

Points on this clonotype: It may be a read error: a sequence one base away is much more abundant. The CDR3 DNA follows: TGTGCCATCACCACGGGCCTACTCGGGGGCACAGATACGCAGTATTTT. Translation: CAITTGLLGGTDTQYF. V and J are TRBV10-3 and TRBJ2-3; perhaps TRBD2 as D (5 bases). This CDR3 has 16 residues. Trimming cost V 7 bases and J 1 base, with 18 bases left between them. Germline CDR1 ENHRY, CDR2 SYGVKD.

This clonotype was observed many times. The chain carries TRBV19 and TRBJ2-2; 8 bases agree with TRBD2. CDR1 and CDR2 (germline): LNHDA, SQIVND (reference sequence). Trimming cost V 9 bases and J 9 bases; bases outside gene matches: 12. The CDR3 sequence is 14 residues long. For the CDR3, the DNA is TGTGCCAGCCGTGCGGCGGGAGGCATCTGGGAGCTGTTTTTT. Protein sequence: CASRAAGGIWELFF.

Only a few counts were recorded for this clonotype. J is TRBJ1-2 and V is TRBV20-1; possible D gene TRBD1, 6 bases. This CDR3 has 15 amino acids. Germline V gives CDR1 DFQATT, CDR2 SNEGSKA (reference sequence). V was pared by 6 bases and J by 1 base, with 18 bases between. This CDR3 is CSANQHRAFNYGYTF. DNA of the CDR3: TGCAGTGCCAACCAGCACAGGGCTTTTAACTATGGCTACACCTTC.

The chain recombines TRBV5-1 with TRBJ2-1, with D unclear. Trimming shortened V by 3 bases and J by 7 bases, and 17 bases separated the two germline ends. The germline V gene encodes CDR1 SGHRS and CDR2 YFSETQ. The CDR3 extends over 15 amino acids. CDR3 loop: CASSSLEARLNEQFF. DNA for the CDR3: TGCGCCAGCAGCTCCCTCGAGGCTAGATTGAATGAGCAGTTCTTC. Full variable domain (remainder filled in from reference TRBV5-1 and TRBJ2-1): KAGVTQTPRYLIKTRGQQVTLSCSPISGHRSVSWYQQTPGQGLQFLFEYFSETQRNKGNFPGRFSGRQFSNSRSEMNVSTLELGDSALYLCASSSLEARLNEQFFGPGTRLTVL.

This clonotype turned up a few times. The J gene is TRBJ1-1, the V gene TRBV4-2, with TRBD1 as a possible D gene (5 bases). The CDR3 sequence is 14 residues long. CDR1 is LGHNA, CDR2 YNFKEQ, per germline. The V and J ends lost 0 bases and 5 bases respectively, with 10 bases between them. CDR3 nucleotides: TGTGCCAGCAGCCAAGACCCCGGGGCGACTGAAGCTTTCTTT. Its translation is CASSQDPGATEAFF.

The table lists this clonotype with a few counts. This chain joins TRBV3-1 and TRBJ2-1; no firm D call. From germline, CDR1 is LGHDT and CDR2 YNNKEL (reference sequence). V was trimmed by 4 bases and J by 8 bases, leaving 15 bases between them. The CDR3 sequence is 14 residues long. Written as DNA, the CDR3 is TGTGCCAGCAGCCCGGGTTCCCGGTTCTATGAGCAGTTCTTC. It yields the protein CASSPGSRFYEQFF.

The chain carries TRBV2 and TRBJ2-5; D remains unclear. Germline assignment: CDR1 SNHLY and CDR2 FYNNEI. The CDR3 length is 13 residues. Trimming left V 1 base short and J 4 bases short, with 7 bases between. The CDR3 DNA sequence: TGTGCCAGCAGTGAAGAGGTCGGAGAGACCCAGTACTTC. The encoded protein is CASSEEVGETQYF.

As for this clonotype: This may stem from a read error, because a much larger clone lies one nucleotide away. CDR3 nucleotides: TGCAGTGCTACCCAAGATTGGTACAATGAGCAGTTCTTC. Translation gives CSATQDWYNEQFF. The chain is built from TRBV20-1 and TRBJ2-1; D gene ambiguous. In germline, CDR1 is DFQATT, CDR2 SNEGSKA (reference sequence). The CDR3 loop spans 13 amino acids. Trimming left V 4 bases short and J 4 bases short, with 11 bases between.

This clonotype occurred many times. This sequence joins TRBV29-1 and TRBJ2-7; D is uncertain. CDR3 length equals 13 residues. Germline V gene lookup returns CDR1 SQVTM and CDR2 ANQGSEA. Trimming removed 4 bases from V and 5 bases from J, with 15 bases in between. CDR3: CSVARGSLDEQYF. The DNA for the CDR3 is TGCAGCGTTGCGCGCGGATCCCTGGACGAGCAGTACTTC.

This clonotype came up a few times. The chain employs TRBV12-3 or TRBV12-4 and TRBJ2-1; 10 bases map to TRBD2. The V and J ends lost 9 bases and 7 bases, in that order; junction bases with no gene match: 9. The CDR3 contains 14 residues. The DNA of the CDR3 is TGTGCCAGTACCGGGACTAGCGTCGGAAATGAGCAGTTCTTC. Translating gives CASTGTSVGNEQFF.

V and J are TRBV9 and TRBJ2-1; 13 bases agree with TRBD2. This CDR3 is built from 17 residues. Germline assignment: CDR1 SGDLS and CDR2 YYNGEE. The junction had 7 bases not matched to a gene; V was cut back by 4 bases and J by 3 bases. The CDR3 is CASSYRLAGGLYNEQFF. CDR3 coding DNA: TGTGCCAGCAGCTATAGACTAGCGGGAGGACTCTACAATGAGCAGTTCTTC.

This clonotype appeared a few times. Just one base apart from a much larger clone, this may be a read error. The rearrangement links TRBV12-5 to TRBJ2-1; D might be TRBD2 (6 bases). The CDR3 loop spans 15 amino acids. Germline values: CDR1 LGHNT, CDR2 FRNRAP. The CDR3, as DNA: TGTGCTAGTGGTCCGGGGGTGAGCTCCTACAATGAGCGGTTCTTC. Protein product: CASGPGVSSYNERFF.

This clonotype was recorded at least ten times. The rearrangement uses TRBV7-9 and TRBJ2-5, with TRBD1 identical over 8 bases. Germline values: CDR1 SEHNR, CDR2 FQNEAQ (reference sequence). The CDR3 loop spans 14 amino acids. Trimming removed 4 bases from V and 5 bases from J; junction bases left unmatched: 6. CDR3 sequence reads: CASSSTGVWETQYF. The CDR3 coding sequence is TGTGCCAGCAGCTCGACAGGGGTTTGGGAGACCCAGTACTTC.

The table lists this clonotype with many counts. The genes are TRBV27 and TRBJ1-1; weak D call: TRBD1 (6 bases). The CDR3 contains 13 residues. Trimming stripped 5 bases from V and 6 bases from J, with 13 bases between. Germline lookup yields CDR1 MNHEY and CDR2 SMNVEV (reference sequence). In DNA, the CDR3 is TGTGCCAGCAGTCGGGGGGCTCAAGCTGAAGCTTTCTTT. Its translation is CASSRGAQAEAFF.